This entry lists 4 T cell receptor beta chains sequenced from one sample in a study of T-cell reconstitution after alpha-beta-depleted transplantation in children. Unique molecular identifiers were used to barcode this TCRbeta library. TCRdb reanalysed the PCR reads using MiXCR and keeps one entry per CDR3 protein. The data show around 210,000 distinct CDR3 sequences, with about 7% seen just once and less than 7% held by the top ten. The sequenced sample was PBMCs, obtained before TCRalphabeta/CD19-depleted stem cell transplant. Receptors originate from a boy aged 2 to 10 with acute lymphoblastic leukemia, due to receive a stem cell transplant.

This clonotype has at least ten counts. The chain is built from TRBV7-2 and TRBJ2-2, with D perhaps being TRBD1 or TRBD2 (5 bases each). Looked up from germline, CDR1 is SGHTA and CDR2 is FQGNSA. The CDR3 length is 16 residues. Trimming pared 0 bases from V and 2 bases from J, leaving 10 bases between. CDR3 nucleotides: TGTGCCAGCAGCTTAGCAGGGGACGTTAACACCGGGGAGCTGTTTTTT. This sequence encodes CASSLAGDVNTGELFF.

The sample holds many counts of this clonotype. The chain employs TRBV11-2 and TRBJ2-7; possible D gene TRBD1, 5 bases. CDR1 and CDR2 (germline): SGHAT, FQNNGV. V lost 1 base and J lost 1, with 14 bases in between. This CDR3 region has 16 residues. CDR3 amino acids: CASSLALWAGSYEQYF. In nucleotides, the CDR3 is TGTGCCAGCAGCTTAGCCCTTTGGGCAGGGTCCTACGAGCAGTACTTC.

This clonotype was detected ten times or more. This chain uses TRBV5-1 with TRBJ2-1; no clear D. This CDR3 has 12 residues. Trimming took off 4 bases at V and 9 bases at J, with 11 bases between the two ends. The germline V gene encodes CDR1 SGHRS and CDR2 YFSETQ. The CDR3 sequence: CASSPDVGEQFF. The CDR3 coding sequence is TGCGCCAGCAGCCCGGATGTCGGTGAGCAGTTCTTC.

This clonotype was found many times. The V and J genes are TRBV11-2 and TRBJ2-2; unclear D gene. The V end was cut by 1 base, the J end by 1 base, with 10 bases between. The CDR3 covers 16 residues. Germline CDR1 and CDR2: SGHAT and FQNNGV. The CDR3 sequence: CASSLVAAQNTGELFF. DNA of the CDR3: TGTGCCAGCAGCTTAGTCGCGGCTCAGAACACCGGGGAGCTGTTTTTT.